The 29 T cell receptor beta chains in this list originate from one sample, sequenced in a study of cytomegalovirus exposure and HLA in healthy donors. Use of 60 Vbeta and 13 Jbeta primers characterized the PCR. TCRdb's copy holds only in-frame clones and misses some; the assay was immunoSEQ multiplex PCR. The repertoire includes about 170,000 clones, under 90% of them detected once, and under 7.5% sits in the top ten. Material: PBMCs. These receptors all stem from a man aged 25 to 40 in good health and CMV-seropositive.

The rearrangement uses TRBV4-1 and TRBJ2-1; TRBD2 matches at 7 bases. CDR1 is MGHRA and CDR2 is YSYEKL in the germline V gene. V gave up 5 bases and J gave up 3 bases; unmatched junction bases: 1. CDR3 length: 13 residues. The CDR3 DNA reads as TGCGCCAGCAGCGAGCGGGGCTACAATGAGCAGTTCTTC. Its protein is CASSERGYNEQFF.

This chain joins TRBV5-1 and TRBJ1-1; D uncertain. Germline CDR1 SGHRS, CDR2 YFSETQ. CDR3 length equals 13 residues. V was shortened by 0 bases and J by 3 bases, with 6 bases between the two germline ends. CDR3 sequence (DNA): TGCGCCAGCAGCTTGGAGGCGGACACTGAAGCTTTCTTT. Protein product: CASSLEADTEAFF. Based on the CDR3 plus reference TRBV5-1 and TRBJ1-1, the full variable domain is KAGVTQTPRYLIKTRGQQVTLSCSPISGHRSVSWYQQTPGQGLQFLFEYFSETQRNKGNFPGRFSGRQFSNSRSEMNVSTLELGDSALYLCASSLEADTEAFFGQGTRLTVV.

This clone was seen only once. J is TRBJ1-6 and V is TRBV5-4; TRBD1 is a possible D gene (5 bases). Trimming took off 0 bases at V and 3 bases at J, with 13 bases between the two ends. CDR1 is SGHNT and CDR2 is YYREEE in the germline V gene (reference sequence). There are 17 residues in the CDR3. Here the CDR3 reads CASSLGAQGNYNSPLHF. CDR3 DNA: TGTGCCAGCAGCTTGGGTGCTCAGGGAAACTATAATTCACCCCTCCACTTT. The variable domain in full, completed from reference TRBV5-4 and TRBJ1-6, reads ETGVTQSPTHLIKTRGQQVTLRCSSQSGHNTVSWYQQALGQGPQFIFQYYREEENGRGNFPPRFSGLQFPNYSSELNVNALELDDSALYLCASSLGAQGNYNSPLHFGNGTRLTVT.

This clone was seen more than once but under ten times. The chain recombines TRBV6-1 with TRBJ1-2, with D perhaps matching TRBD1 (6 bases). V was clipped by 6 bases and J by 0 bases, with 8 bases between them. The germline CDR1 and CDR2 sequences are MNHNS and SASEGT. The CDR3 is 13 residues long. For the CDR3, the DNA is TGTGCCAGCAGGCGGACAGCTAACTATGGCTACACCTTC. Translated, it gives CASRRTANYGYTF.

The gene calls are TRBV4-1 and TRBJ1-5, with 7 bases lining up with TRBD1. This CDR3 is 15 amino acids long. After removal of 7 bases from V and 0 bases from J, the junction contained 6 bases not matched to a gene. Germline lookup yields CDR1 MGHRA and CDR2 YSYEKL. CDR3 bases: TGCGCCAGCACCCGTGGACAGGATAGCAATCAGCCCCAGCATTTT. Translation: CASTRGQDSNQPQHF.

The V and J genes are TRBV18 and TRBJ1-5, with D perhaps matching TRBD1 (5 bases). Germline V gene lookup returns CDR1 KGHSH and CDR2 LQKENI. The CDR3 consists of 14 residues. Trimming took off 9 bases at V and 0 bases at J, with 12 bases between the two ends. CDR3 residues: CASTGLNSNQPQHF. The CDR3 nucleotides read TGTGCCAGTACGGGACTTAATAGCAATCAGCCCCAGCATTTT.

This chain joins TRBV5-6 and TRBJ2-5; 8 bases are a match to TRBD2. The CDR3 is 16 residues long. V gave up 2 bases and J gave up 3 bases; unmatched junction bases: 9. Looked up from germline, CDR1 is SGHDT and CDR2 is YYEEEE. CDR3 loop: CASSFPSGSREETQYF. In DNA, the CDR3 is TGTGCCAGCAGCTTCCCTAGCGGGTCTAGAGAAGAGACCCAGTACTTC.

V is TRBV10-2 and J is TRBJ2-2; D is possibly TRBD2 (7 bases). This CDR3 spans 15 amino acids. The ends were cut back, 6 bases at V and 7 bases at J, with 18 bases in the middle. The V gene's germline CDR1 is WSHSY and CDR2 SAAADI. CDR3 in DNA: TGCGCCAGCAGCAACTCGAGGAGGGGGGGCGGGGAGCTGTTTTTT. Its translation is CASSNSRRGGGELFF.

The rearrangement uses TRBV18 and TRBJ2-7; a weak D match, TRBD1 (6 bases). V lost 2 bases, J lost 6 bases, and 14 bases lay in between. Germline V lookup: CDR1 KGHSH, CDR2 LQKENI. This CDR3 has 14 residues. CDR3 coding DNA: TGTGCCAGCTCACCAGACAGGCTGGTTAGCGAGCAGTACTTC. Its protein is CASSPDRLVSEQYF.

V is TRBV25-1 and J is TRBJ1-2; D unresolved. The CDR3 length is 12 residues. Between the trimmed V and J ends, which lost 5 bases and 0 bases, there was a span of 4 bases. Germline values: CDR1 MGHDK, CDR2 SYGVNS. CDR3 nucleotide sequence: TGTGCCAGCAGTTTCACTAACTATGGCTACACCTTC. Its protein is CASSFTNYGYTF.

Here the CDR3 reads CASSYRDTYEQYF. CDR3 nucleotide sequence: TGTGCCAGCAGTTACCGGGACACCTACGAGCAGTACTTC. The V gene is TRBV6-5, the J gene TRBJ2-7; D is perhaps TRBD1 (6 bases). CDR3 length: 13 residues. CDR1 MNHEY and CDR2 SVGAGI come from the germline V gene. V lost 2 bases and J lost 2, with 7 bases in between.

This chain uses TRBV6-1 with TRBJ2-7, with 7 bases that match TRBD2. The CDR3 covers 14 residues. Germline V gene sequence: CDR1 MNHNS, CDR2 SASEGT. The trim removed 9 bases at V and 0 bases at J, leaving 8 bases unmatched. The CDR3 loop is CARGGDGSSYEQYF. The CDR3 DNA reads TGTGCCAGGGGGGGGGACGGGAGCTCCTACGAGCAGTACTTC.

J is TRBJ1-1 and V is TRBV30; D not certain. The V end was cut by 5 bases, the J end by 1 base, with 5 bases between. The CDR3 is 11 amino acids. The germline gives CDR1 GTSNPN, CDR2 SVGIG (reference sequence). CDR3 region: CAWVQNTEAFF. In DNA, the CDR3 is TGTGCCTGGGTTCAGAACACTGAAGCTTTCTTT.

The chain recombines TRBV7-6 with TRBJ2-3; D may be TRBD2 (5 bases). This CDR3 spans 18 amino acids. Germline lookup yields CDR1 SGHVS and CDR2 FNYEAQ. Trimming took off 0 bases at V and 1 base at J, with 17 bases between the two ends. In nucleotides, the CDR3 is TGTGCCAGCAGCTTAGCCCTCCTGGGAGATGGAGGCACAGATACGCAGTATTTT. It yields the protein CASSLALLGDGGTDTQYF.

The chain has TRBV12-2 and TRBJ2-1; the table names TRBD2, a call not compared with the DNA. TRBV12-2 is deemed a pseudogene. The CDR3 sequence is 21 residues long. CDR3 region: CASRLTLNFPLANHSYNEQFF. The CDR3 DNA reads TGTGCAAGTCGCTTAACGCTTAACTTCCCTCTTGCAAATCACTCCTACAATGAGCAGTTCTTC.

The chain uses TRBV5-1 and TRBJ2-5, with 7 positions matching TRBD1. This CDR3 has 17 amino acids. V trimming: 4 bases; J trimming: 3 bases; junction bases outside the gene matches: 15. Germline CDR1 reads SGHRS; CDR2 reads YFSETQ. The chain's CDR3 is CASSGPRTPGQKETQYF. The CDR3 DNA reads TGCGCCAGCAGCGGACCAAGAACACCGGGACAGAAAGAGACCCAGTACTTC.

The chain employs TRBV11-2 and TRBJ2-2, with D perhaps matching TRBD2 (6 bases). Germline V gene data show CDR1 as SGHAT and CDR2 as FQNNGV. V was cut by 4 bases and J by 5 bases, with 14 bases left in between. The CDR3 sequence is 15 residues long. CDR3 sequence reads: CASSSTGGGTGELFF. In nucleotides, the CDR3 is TGTGCCAGCAGCTCAACGGGTGGGGGGACCGGGGAGCTGTTTTTT.

The chain links TRBV30 to TRBJ1-4; 11 bases are shared with TRBD1. The V gene end was trimmed by 3 bases and the J gene end by 7 bases; junction bases not matched to a gene: 1. The CDR3 contains 13 residues. Germline V gives CDR1 GTSNPN, CDR2 SVGIG (reference sequence). CDR3 region: CAWRDRGREKLFF. In DNA form, the CDR3 reads TGTGCCTGGAGGGACAGGGGGCGTGAAAAACTGTTTTTT.

The V call is TRBV29-1, the J call TRBJ2-7; TRBD2 aligns across 8 bases. The CDR3 sequence is 13 residues long. Looked up from germline, CDR1 is SQVTM and CDR2 is ANQGSEA. Trimming cost V 4 bases and J 5 bases; bases outside gene matches: 7. CDR3 region: CSVVAGTRNEQYF. Written as DNA, the CDR3 is TGCAGCGTTGTGGCGGGGACTAGGAACGAGCAGTACTTC.

This chain uses TRBV2 with TRBJ2-7; a possible D gene is TRBD1 (5 bases). CDR3 length: 14 residues. CDR1 and CDR2 (germline): SNHLY, FYNNEI. V was cut by 7 bases and J by 2 bases, with 15 bases left in between. CDR3: CASNDQGRPYEQYF. CDR3 bases: TGTGCCAGCAACGATCAGGGTAGGCCCTACGAGCAGTACTTC.

The chain combines TRBV19 with TRBJ2-1; the D gene is possibly TRBD2 (5 bases). Germline CDR1 is LNHDA and CDR2 is SQIVND (reference sequence). CDR3 length equals 18 residues. Trimming took off 3 bases at V and 0 bases at J, with 18 bases between the two ends. The CDR3 is CASSIYASSLSSYNEQFF. DNA for the CDR3: TGTGCCAGTAGTATTTACGCGTCTAGCCTTAGCTCCTACAATGAGCAGTTCTTC.

V and J are TRBV11-2 and TRBJ2-5; the D is unclear. The germline V gene has CDR1 SGHAT and CDR2 FQNNGV. CDR3 length: 14 amino acids. Deletions cut 1 base from V and 4 bases from J, with 10 bases between. CDR3 coding DNA: TGTGCCAGCAGCTTAGGGCAGGCCGCAGAGACCCAGTACTTC. Its translation is CASSLGQAAETQYF.

V and J are TRBV6-5 and TRBJ1-3, with D possibly being TRBD1 (6 bases). Germline values: CDR1 MNHEY, CDR2 SVGAGI. The CDR3 is 14 amino acids. Trimming took off 8 bases at V and 0 bases at J, with 11 bases between the two ends. The DNA for the CDR3 is TGTGCCAGCGGCAGGGGATCCTCTGGAAACACCATATATTTT. Protein sequence: CASGRGSSGNTIYF.

This clone was picked up one time. The chain uses TRBV4-1 and TRBJ2-7, with 11 bases lining up with TRBD2. J was trimmed by 4 bases and V by 0 bases; bases with no gene match: 5. CDR3 length equals 16 residues. The germline CDR1 and CDR2 sequences are MGHRA and YSYEKL. The CDR3 DNA is TGCGCCAGCAGCCAAGAACTAGCGGGAGCCTTGTACGAGCAGTACTTC. Translating it yields CASSQELAGALYEQYF.

This clone ranks as medium-sized. The V call is TRBV15, the J call TRBJ2-2, with 12 positions matching TRBD2. The J segment lost 3 bases and the V segment lost 9 bases, leaving 2 bases of the junction unmatched. This CDR3 spans 14 amino acids. The germline CDR1 and CDR2 sequences are LNHNV and YYDKDF (reference sequence). CDR3 in DNA: TGTGCCACACGGACTAGCGGGGACACCGGGGAGCTGTTTTTT. Amino acid sequence: CATRTSGDTGELFF.

The chain recombines TRBV21-1 with TRBJ2-2; the D call in the table, TRBD1, was not verified against the DNA. TRBV21-1 is annotated as a pseudogene. The CDR3 totals 17 residues. CDR3 residues: CASSKAFETGGGGELFF. The CDR3 coding sequence is TGTGCCAGCAGCAAAGCGTTTGAGACAGGGGGCGGTGGGGAGCTGTTTTTT.

The chain carries TRBV4-2 and TRBJ1-5, with a tentative D call TRBD1 (6 bases). V lost 2 bases, J lost 2 bases, and 10 bases lay in between. The CDR3 loop spans 15 amino acids. Germline values: CDR1 LGHNA, CDR2 YNFKEQ. The CDR3 loop is CASSQRGGGNQPQHF. The CDR3 DNA reads TGTGCCAGCAGCCAAAGAGGGGGGGGCAATCAGCCCCAGCATTTT.

This clone was picked up one time. The chain recombines TRBV9 with TRBJ2-1, with 8 bases that match TRBD2. CDR1 and CDR2 from the germline V gene are SGDLS and YYNGEE. After removal of 0 bases from V and 5 bases from J, the junction contained 13 bases not matched to a gene. This CDR3 is built from 18 residues. In DNA, the CDR3 is TGTGCCAGCAGCGTAGTTGGTAGCGGGAATCTCGGTAACAATGAGCAGTTCTTC. Amino acids: CASSVVGSGNLGNNEQFF. The full variable domain, its missing parts supplied by reference TRBV9 and TRBJ2-1, is DSGVTQTPKHLITATGQRVTLRCSPRSGDLSVYWYQQSLDQGLQFLIQYYNGEERAKGNILERFSAQQFPDLHSELNLSSLELGDSALYFCASSVVGSGNLGNNEQFFGPGTRLTVL.

The rearrangement uses TRBV5-4 and TRBJ2-7, with 7 bases that match TRBD1. The germline V gene encodes CDR1 SGHNT and CDR2 YYREEE (reference sequence). The CDR3 length is 17 residues. Unmatched junction bases numbered 11, after V lost 0 bases and J lost 2 bases. The CDR3 region is CASSLDRGSGHTYEQYF. CDR3 in DNA: TGTGCCAGCAGCTTGGACAGGGGTTCTGGGCATACCTACGAGCAGTACTTC.